The TCR beta chain described here comes from a study of cytomegalovirus exposure and HLA in healthy donors. Primers: 60 Vbeta forward and 13 Jbeta reverse. Data came from immunoSEQ multiplex PCR; TCRdb stores just in-frame clones and leaves some out. The sample includes 62,000 or so clones, more than 75% seen only once; the top ten take approximately 1.3%. The CDR3 sequence is 14 residues long. Germline V gene lookup returns CDR1 MDHEN and CDR2 SYDVKM. Unmatched junction bases numbered 10, after V lost 8 bases and J lost 5 bases. The clonotype was recovered from a man aged 18 to 29 in good health and CMV-seronegative. The chain combines TRBV28 with TRBJ2-5, with 8 bases fitting TRBD1. The specimen sequenced was PBMCs. CDR3 loop: CASQQGGLAETQYF. The CDR3, as DNA: TGTGCCAGCCAACAGGGGGGCCTTGCTGAGACCCAGTACTTC.